The next 28 T cell receptor beta chains were all read from a single sample in a study of CD8 T cells in Susac syndrome. RNA in amounts of about 0.5 to 1 ug was reverse transcribed with random hexamers. TCRdb reprocessed the immunoSEQ multiplex PCR reads with MiXCR, giving one entry per CDR3 protein. The sample contains around 220,000 distinct CDR3 sequences, roughly nine tenths of which appear only once. Sample: CD8+ T cells from PBMCs. These receptors all stem from a human donor with multiple sclerosis.

The genes are TRBV7-2 and TRBJ2-5; no clear D. This CDR3 contains 12 residues. Trimming took 5 bases from V and 5 from J, leaving 9 bases between them. Germline V CDR1 and CDR2: SGHTA, FQGNSA. The CDR3 here is CASSPPGETQYF. DNA of the CDR3: TGTGCCAGCAGCCCGCCCGGGGAGACCCAGTACTTC.

This chain connects TRBV20-1 to TRBJ2-5; a possible D gene is TRBD2 (6 bases). The germline V gene encodes CDR1 DFQATT and CDR2 SNEGSKA (reference sequence). V was shortened by 6 bases and J by 4 bases, with 12 bases between the two germline ends. CDR3 length equals 12 residues. CDR3 in DNA: TGCAGTGCCCGAGGAGGGACAGAGACCCAGTACTTC. This sequence encodes CSARGGTETQYF.

The chain recombines TRBV20-1 with TRBJ2-1, with a tentative D call TRBD2 (6 bases). In germline, CDR1 is DFQATT, CDR2 SNEGSKA (reference sequence). Trimming cost V 5 bases and J 1 base, with 12 bases left between them. This CDR3 has 14 amino acids. The CDR3 loop is CSASAGPSYNEQFF. The CDR3 DNA reads TGCAGTGCTTCGGCGGGGCCTTCCTACAATGAGCAGTTCTTC.

The rearrangement uses TRBV7-6 and TRBJ1-6; possible D gene TRBD1, 6 bases. This CDR3 is 15 amino acids long. Germline CDR1 is SGHVS and CDR2 is FNYEAQ. The germline V and J ends were trimmed by 0 bases and 7 bases, with 10 bases remaining between them. CDR3 DNA: TGTGCCAGCAGCTTAGCGGGGGGCGCAAATTCACCCCTCCACTTT. Its protein is CASSLAGGANSPLHF.

V usage is TRBV9 and J usage is TRBJ2-7; 9 bases agree with TRBD1. Germline V gene lookup returns CDR1 SGDLS and CDR2 YYNGEE. The CDR3 runs to 14 residues. V was pared by 3 bases and J by 6 bases, with 7 bases of the junction left unmatched. The CDR3 reads CASSARDRDGEQYF. DNA of the CDR3: TGTGCCAGCAGCGCCCGGGACAGGGATGGCGAGCAGTACTTC.

This chain connects TRBV6-2 or TRBV6-3 to TRBJ2-3, with TRBD2 matching over 8 bases. Looked up from germline, CDR1 is MNHEY and CDR2 is SVGEGT. The V and J ends lost 10 bases and 7 bases, in that order; junction bases with no gene match: 13. The CDR3 sequence is 14 residues long. CDR3 sequence: CATWTSQAVNTQYF. CDR3 bases: TGTGCCACCTGGACTAGCCAGGCAGTTAATACGCAGTATTTT.

V gene TRBV30 combines with J gene TRBJ2-1; D is unresolved. Germline CDR1 and CDR2: GTSNPN and SVGIG (reference sequence). The CDR3 is made up of 13 amino acids. Trimming removed 0 bases from V and 5 bases from J, with 8 bases in between. The CDR3 DNA reads as TGTGCCTGGAGTGTAGTAACTAACAATGAGCAGTTCTTC. The encoded protein is CAWSVVTNNEQFF.

This chain joins TRBV12-3 or TRBV12-4 and TRBJ1-5, with no clear D. There are 13 residues in the CDR3. The V end lost 2 bases, the J end lost 5 bases, and 7 bases lay between the germline ends. The CDR3 here is CASSLNEDQPQHF. The CDR3 region has the DNA TGTGCCAGCAGTTTAAATGAGGATCAGCCCCAGCATTTT.

The chain employs TRBV11-2 and TRBJ2-5; TRBD1 matches at 11 bases. Germline CDR1 and CDR2: SGHAT and FQNNGV. The CDR3 loop spans 14 amino acids. V gave up 4 bases and J gave up 4 bases; unmatched junction bases: 2. The CDR3, as DNA: TGTGCCAGCAGCTCCGGGACAGGGGGAGAGACCCAGTACTTC. As protein: CASSSGTGGETQYF. Complete variable domain (other parts from reference TRBV11-2 and TRBJ2-5): EAGVAQSPRYKIIEKRQSVAFWCNPISGHATLYWYQQILGQGPKLLIQFQNNGVVDDSQLPKDRFSAERLKGVDSTLKIQPAKLEDSAVYLCASSSGTGGETQYFGPGTRLLVL.

This clonotype has more than one count but fewer than ten. The chain couples TRBV19 to TRBJ1-1; TRBD1 matches at 8 bases. Per the germline V gene, CDR1 is LNHDA and CDR2 is SQIVND (reference sequence). Unmatched junction bases numbered 2, after V lost 4 bases and J lost 7 bases. CDR3 length: 12 amino acids. The CDR3: CASSRQGLEAFF. In DNA form, the CDR3 reads TGTGCCAGTAGTAGACAGGGGCTTGAAGCTTTCTTT.

The V and J genes are TRBV19 and TRBJ2-5, with 11 bases fitting TRBD2. Germline V CDR1 and CDR2: LNHDA, SQIVND (reference sequence). The CDR3 is 15 amino acids. Germline trimming cut 5 bases from V and 4 bases from J; bases unmatched to any gene: 6. CDR3 bases: TGTGCCAGTAGTGCCACCCTAGCGGGAGGAGAGACCCAGTACTTC. It is translated as CASSATLAGGETQYF. Full variable domain (missing parts from reference TRBV19 and TRBJ2-5): DGGITQSPKYLFRKEGQNVTLSCEQNLNHDAMYWYRQDPGQGLRLIYYSQIVNDFQKGDIAEGYSVSREKKESFPLTVTSAQKNPTAFYLCASSATLAGGETQYFGPGTRLLVL.

The chain uses TRBV5-5 and TRBJ2-7, with D unresolved. The CDR3 length is 14 residues. Deletions cut 0 bases from V and 3 bases from J, with 10 bases between. The germline V gene has CDR1 SGHKS and CDR2 YYEKEE (reference sequence). The CDR3 coding sequence is TGTGCCAGCAGCTTGGATCGGCCGTTCTACGAGCAGTACTTC. Protein product: CASSLDRPFYEQYF.

The rearrangement links TRBV5-4 to TRBJ2-1; 10 nucleotides line up with TRBD2. The CDR3 runs 16 residues. Trimming removed 4 bases from V and 6 bases from J; junction bases left unmatched: 10. CDR1 and CDR2 from the germline V gene are SGHNT and YYREEE (reference sequence). The CDR3 reads CASSARGSGGPNEQFF. CDR3 sequence (DNA): TGTGCCAGCAGCGCGCGGGGTAGCGGGGGGCCCAATGAGCAGTTCTTC.

The count of this clonotype is one. V and J are TRBV15 and TRBJ2-2; D is perhaps TRBD1 (6 bases). CDR1 and CDR2 from the germline V gene are LNHNV and YYDKDF (reference sequence). This CDR3 contains 17 residues. Trimming cost V 5 bases and J 4 bases, with 20 bases left between them. The CDR3 region has the DNA TGTGCCACCAGCCAAGTGGGACATCGAATGGGCACCGGGGAGCTGTTTTTT. Protein sequence: CATSQVGHRMGTGELFF.

The chain employs TRBV7-2 and TRBJ2-3; D is unclear. Trimming shortened V by 3 bases and J by 5 bases, and 15 bases separated the two germline ends. Germline-derived CDR1 and CDR2 are SGHTA and FQGNSA. This CDR3 has 15 amino acids. The CDR3, as DNA: TGTGCCAGCAGCTTCGCTCCGTCGAGAGGAGATACGCAGTATTTT. Translated: CASSFAPSRGDTQYF. The variable domain in full, with the rest retrieved from reference TRBV7-2 and TRBJ2-3, is GAGVSQSPSNKVTEKGKDVELRCDPISGHTALYWYRQSLGQGLEFLIYFQGNSAPDKSGLPSDRFSAERTGGSVSTLTIQRTQQEDSAVYLCASSFAPSRGDTQYFGPGTRLTVL.

This clonotype was seen only a few times. The chain links TRBV16 to TRBJ2-7; D possibly corresponds to TRBD2 (6 bases). CDR3 length equals 16 residues. Between the trimmed V and J ends, which lost 0 bases and 0 bases, there was a span of 12 bases. The V gene's germline CDR1 is KGHSY and CDR2 FQNENV. The CDR3 DNA follows: TGTGCCAGCAGCCAATCCGGGCTAGCGAGCTCCTACGAGCAGTACTTC. It specifies CASSQSGLASSYEQYF.

The rearrangement uses TRBV7-2 and TRBJ1-5, with D perhaps matching TRBD1 (5 bases). Germline CDR1 SGHTA, CDR2 FQGNSA. V was clipped by 5 bases and J by 1 base, with 9 bases between them. The CDR3 spans 14 residues. The CDR3 coding sequence is TGTGCCAGCAGCACGGGACTGAGCAATCAGCCCCAGCATTTT. Translation: CASSTGLSNQPQHF.

The rearrangement links TRBV25-1 to TRBJ2-5; D not certain. The germline V and J ends were trimmed by 8 bases and 5 bases, with 12 bases remaining between them. The CDR3 has 12 residues. Germline CDR1 and CDR2: MGHDK and SYGVNS. The CDR3 reads CASVGPGETQYF. As DNA, the CDR3 is TGTGCCAGCGTCGGACCTGGGGAGACCCAGTACTTC. Filled out from reference TRBV25-1 and TRBJ2-5, the complete variable domain reads EADIYQTPRYLVIGTGKKITLECSQTMGHDKMYWYQQDPGMELHLIHYSYGVNSTEKGDLSSESTVSRIRTEHFPLTLESARPSHTSQYLCASVGPGETQYFGPGTRLLVL.

V is TRBV9 and J is TRBJ2-7; TRBD2 aligns across 9 bases. Per germline, CDR1 SGDLS and CDR2 YYNGEE. The J segment lost 5 bases and the V segment lost 5 bases, leaving 5 bases of the junction unmatched. The CDR3 is 13 amino acids. The CDR3 is CASSSGTSNEQYF. In DNA, the CDR3 is TGTGCCAGCAGTTCCGGGACTAGCAACGAGCAGTACTTC.

The rearrangement links TRBV7-9 to TRBJ2-7; D is unclear. Germline assignment: CDR1 SEHNR and CDR2 FQNEAQ (reference sequence). The CDR3 covers 12 residues. V gave up 3 bases and J gave up 4 bases, with 7 bases separating them. CDR3 amino acids: CASSLILYEQYF. For the CDR3, the DNA is TGTGCCAGCAGCTTGATCCTGTACGAGCAGTACTTC.

The rearrangement links TRBV19 to TRBJ1-1; 8 nucleotides line up with TRBD1. Per the germline V gene, CDR1 is LNHDA and CDR2 is SQIVND (reference sequence). This CDR3 region has 15 residues. Unmatched junction bases numbered 11, after V lost 6 bases and J lost 5 bases. The CDR3 DNA sequence: TGTGCCAGTAGAGAAGGACAGGGCCAGTTAACTGAAGCTTTCTTT. The encoded protein is CASREGQGQLTEAFF.

The V gene is TRBV9, the J gene TRBJ2-5; possibly TRBD1 for D (6 bases). From germline, CDR1 is SGDLS and CDR2 YYNGEE. V was cut by 0 bases and J by 6 bases, with 12 bases left in between. The CDR3 is 14 amino acids. CDR3 bases: TGTGCCAGCAGCGTAGGGGGGCCCGGGCAGACCCAGTACTTC. Translating it yields CASSVGGPGQTQYF.

The chain recombines TRBV6-5 with TRBJ2-3, with D perhaps matching TRBD2 (5 bases). With 4 bases removed from V and 4 bases from J, the gap between germline ends came to 18 bases. Germline values: CDR1 MNHEY, CDR2 SVGAGI. CDR3 length: 16 residues. In DNA form, the CDR3 reads TGTGCCAGCAGTTCCCGACTATCCCCCCGCCCAGATACGCAGTATTTT. Its translation: CASSSRLSPRPDTQYF.

V and J are TRBV9 and TRBJ2-1, with TRBD2 identical over 7 bases. The CDR3 covers 16 residues. Germline CDR1 reads SGDLS; CDR2 reads YYNGEE. V shed 4 bases, J shed 8 bases, and the junction held 15 bases outside the gene matches. The CDR3 spells CASSPVSGRAVDEQFF. The DNA of the CDR3 is TGTGCCAGCAGCCCCGTTTCGGGGAGGGCCGTAGATGAGCAGTTCTTC.

The CDR3 region is CASSLAVEAYEQYF. The DNA for the CDR3 is TGTGCCAGCAGCTTAGCCGTAGAGGCCTACGAGCAGTACTTC. The chain uses TRBV7-9 and TRBJ2-7; D is unresolved. Germline values: CDR1 SEHNR, CDR2 FQNEAQ (reference sequence). CDR3 size: 14 residues. V lost 0 bases and J 2 bases, leaving 8 bases between the germline ends.

The V gene is TRBV9, the J gene TRBJ2-7; D perhaps matches TRBD2 (6 bases). Germline CDR1 is SGDLS and CDR2 is YYNGEE. Trimming shortened V by 2 bases and J by 5 bases, and 14 bases separated the two germline ends. The CDR3 runs to 14 residues. This CDR3 is CASSVGGRWDEQYF. The CDR3 bases are TGTGCCAGCAGCGTCGGGGGACGGTGGGACGAGCAGTACTTC.

This clonotype appeared a single time. In DNA, the CDR3 is TGTGCCAGCAGCCAAGATCGGGGAGGGGAGGGGACCAAAAACATTCAGTACTTC. Translating gives CASSQDRGGEGTKNIQYF. The chain carries TRBV3-1 and TRBJ2-4, with TRBD2 matching over 7 bases. CDR1 is LGHDT and CDR2 is YNNKEL in the germline V gene (reference sequence). The CDR3 has 18 residues. After removal of 0 bases from V and 2 bases from J, the junction contained 10 bases not matched to a gene.

This clonotype has only one observation. The chain combines TRBV5-1 with TRBJ2-1, with TRBD1 as a possible D gene (5 bases). From germline, CDR1 is SGHRS and CDR2 YFSETQ. The CDR3 sequence is 15 residues long. Trimming pared 0 bases from V and 2 bases from J, leaving 9 bases between. CDR3 nucleotides: TGCGCCAGCAGCTTGGATGGGGCCGCCTACAATGAGCAGTTCTTC. Encoded protein: CASSLDGAAYNEQFF.